Each of the 22 T cell receptor beta chains below was sequenced from the same sample in a study of T cells of healthy individuals. TCRdb re-derived calls from the 5' RACE reads in MiXCR, one entry per CDR3 protein. The repertoire holds about 60,000 distinct CDR3 sequences, with about 16% as singletons. The source of these receptors is a human donor in good health.

In its sample, this clonotype was seen a few times. The chain carries TRBV6-5 and TRBJ2-7; 8 bases align to TRBD2. The V segment lost 5 bases and the J segment 5 bases; nucleotides outside the gene matches: 8. The CDR3 is made up of 14 amino acids. The germline V gene has CDR1 MNHEY and CDR2 SVGAGI. DNA for the CDR3: TGTGCCAGCAGTCTCGGACTAGCCGTCCACGAGCAGTACTTC. Protein product: CASSLGLAVHEQYF.

About this clonotype itself: A read error may be the cause here, since a much bigger clone is one base away. The chain couples TRBV6-2 or TRBV6-3 to TRBJ1-5; D possibly corresponds to TRBD1 (5 bases). CDR3 length: 17 amino acids. Per the germline V gene, CDR1 is MNHEY and CDR2 is SVGEGT. This CDR3 reads CASRSWGGSNSNEPQHF. In nucleotides, the CDR3 is TGTGCCAGCAGGAGCTGGGGGGGATCAAATAGCAATGAGCCCCAGCATTTT.

This clonotype was recorded many times. The chain has TRBV6-2 or TRBV6-3 and TRBJ2-1; D gene uncertain. This CDR3 is 14 amino acids long. CDR1 and CDR2 from the germline V gene are MNHEY and SVGEGT. V gave up 6 bases and J gave up 0 bases, with 9 bases separating them. CDR3 region: CASRPGHSYNEQFF. The CDR3, as DNA: TGTGCCAGCAGACCAGGCCACTCCTACAATGAGCAGTTCTTC.

The chain has TRBV20-1 and TRBJ1-1; D gene unclear. The germline gives CDR1 DFQATT, CDR2 SNEGSKA (reference sequence). V was trimmed by 0 bases and J by 2 bases, leaving 7 bases between them. The CDR3 runs to 13 residues. The CDR3 DNA follows: TGCAGTGCTAGAGATCTGGGAAACACTGAAGCTTTCTTT. It is translated as CSARDLGNTEAFF.

About this clonotype itself: A read error is possible here, since a much larger clone lies one base away. The V and J genes are TRBV29-1 and TRBJ2-7; no clear D gene. Looked up from germline, CDR1 is SQVTM and CDR2 is ANQGSEA. The CDR3 covers 12 residues. Here the CDR3 reads CSVAGQLYELYF. The CDR3, as DNA: TGCAGCGTTGCGGGCCAGCTTTACGAGCTGTACTTC.

V usage is TRBV7-2 and J usage is TRBJ1-1; the D gene is possibly TRBD1 (6 bases). V gave up 8 bases and J gave up 3 bases, with 16 bases separating them. This CDR3 is 14 amino acids long. The germline V gene encodes CDR1 SGHTA and CDR2 FQGNSA. CDR3 in amino acids: CASETRGGYTEAFF. The CDR3 DNA is TGTGCCAGCGAGACCAGGGGAGGGTACACTGAAGCTTTCTTT.

This clonotype has only a few counts. The chain employs TRBV20-1 and TRBJ2-3, with D maybe TRBD2 (5 bases). Germline V gene data show CDR1 as DFQATT and CDR2 as SNEGSKA (reference sequence). V was clipped by 6 bases and J by 4 bases, with 23 bases between them. This CDR3 has 16 residues. Here the CDR3 DNA reads TGCAGTGCGTTGAAGAGACGTGGGAGCCCGCCAGATACGCAGTATTTT. It encodes CSALKRRGSPPDTQYF.

This clonotype was counted a few times. This chain uses TRBV12-3 or TRBV12-4 with TRBJ1-5; D is unresolved. This CDR3 comprises 15 residues. Trimming took 5 bases from V and 0 from J, leaving 11 bases between them. In DNA, the CDR3 is TGTGCCAGCAGTCCGGACGGAGATAGCAATCAGCCCCAGCATTTT. As protein: CASSPDGDSNQPQHF.

The chain joins TRBV24-1 to TRBJ2-1, with TRBD1 identical over 7 bases. The V and J ends lost 5 bases and 5 bases, in that order; junction bases with no gene match: 11. CDR3 length: 16 residues. CDR1 and CDR2 from the germline V gene are KGHDR and SFDVKD. CDR3 bases: TGTGCCACCAGTGCCTCGCCCGGGACAGACCACAATGAGCAGTTCTTC. This encodes CATSASPGTDHNEQFF.

This clonotype was counted many times. The V call is TRBV5-4, the J call TRBJ2-2; the match to TRBD1 covers 7 bases. Germline CDR1 reads SGHNT; CDR2 reads YYREEE (reference sequence). The CDR3 totals 15 residues. With 4 bases clipped from V and 7 bases from J, the junction kept 10 bases outside the gene matches. The CDR3 here is CASSVRGRTHGELFF. The CDR3 bases are TGTGCCAGCAGCGTGAGGGGGCGCACTCACGGGGAGCTGTTTTTT.

This clonotype was recorded at least ten times. The chain couples TRBV5-1 to TRBJ2-3; D unresolved. V lost 0 bases and J 2 bases, leaving 10 bases between the germline ends. The CDR3 loop spans 15 amino acids. Germline V CDR1 and CDR2: SGHRS, YFSETQ. The CDR3 loop reads CASSLARAYTDTQYF. DNA of the CDR3: TGCGCCAGCAGCTTGGCCCGTGCCTACACAGATACGCAGTATTTT. Full variable domain (missing parts from reference TRBV5-1 and TRBJ2-3): KAGVTQTPRYLIKTRGQQVTLSCSPISGHRSVSWYQQTPGQGLQFLFEYFSETQRNKGNFPGRFSGRQFSNSRSEMNVSTLELGDSALYLCASSLARAYTDTQYFGPGTRLTVL.

In this sample, this clonotype turned up a few times. The chain combines TRBV20-1 with TRBJ1-5; D is possibly TRBD1 (5 bases). Trimming cost V 6 bases and J 3 bases, with 24 bases left between them. The CDR3 consists of 17 residues. CDR1 and CDR2 from the germline V gene are DFQATT and SNEGSKA (reference sequence). The CDR3 nucleotides read TGCAGTGCGCGGACATCCGATAGTAGAGTGGCCAATCAGCCCCAGCATTTT. Protein product: CSARTSDSRVANQPQHF.

This clonotype was seen only a few times. The genes are TRBV6-5 and TRBJ2-5, with TRBD2 identical over 8 bases. This CDR3 is built from 13 residues. The germline V gene has CDR1 MNHEY and CDR2 SVGAGI. Unmatched junction bases numbered 7, after V lost 7 bases and J lost 6 bases. The CDR3 sequence: CASTTGGMKTQYF. The DNA for the CDR3 is TGTGCCAGCACCACGGGGGGGATGAAGACCCAGTACTTC.

V and J are TRBV29-1 and TRBJ2-3; a possible D gene is TRBD2 (6 bases). Germline CDR1 and CDR2: SQVTM and ANQGSEA. This CDR3 has 11 amino acids. V was clipped by 6 bases and J by 2 bases, with 6 bases between them. CDR3 sequence (DNA): TGCAGCGTGGACTACACAGATACGCAGTATTTT. It specifies CSVDYTDTQYF.

This clonotype was detected only a few times. The chain employs TRBV2 and TRBJ2-1; 12 bases map to TRBD2. CDR3 size: 14 residues. Per germline, CDR1 SNHLY and CDR2 FYNNEI. V was pared by 7 bases and J by 8 bases, with 6 bases of the junction left unmatched. CDR3 coding DNA: TGTGCCAGCACGAGGACTAGCGGGACCGATGAGCAGTTCTTC. Translation gives CASTRTSGTDEQFF.

This clonotype appeared many times. The V gene is TRBV7-9, the J gene TRBJ1-6; D uncertain. The CDR3 covers 15 residues. V lost 5 bases and J lost 7, with 15 bases in between. Germline CDR1 and CDR2: SEHNR and FQNEAQ (reference sequence). The DNA for the CDR3 is TGTGCCAGCAGCGCGCCCCTAGGGCGAAATTCACCCCTCCACTTT. As protein: CASSAPLGRNSPLHF. Supplemented by reference TRBV7-9 and TRBJ1-6, the full variable domain reads DTGVSQNPRHKITKRGQNVTFRCDPISEHNRLYWYRQTLGQGPEFLTYFQNEAQLEKSRLLSDRFSAERPKGSFSTLEIQRTEQGDSAMYLCASSAPLGRNSPLHFGNGTRLTVT.

This clonotype was seen many times. The chain has TRBV18 and TRBJ2-6; D is undetermined. Germline V gene lookup returns CDR1 KGHSH and CDR2 LQKENI. This CDR3 comprises 16 residues. The V end was cut by 0 bases, the J end by 0 bases, with 6 bases between. The CDR3 DNA reads as TGTGCCAGCTCACCACCGGGCAGCTCTGGGGCCAACGTCCTGACTTTC. Protein product: CASSPPGSSGANVLTF.

This clonotype has a handful of counts. This chain connects TRBV13 to TRBJ2-1, with 8 positions matching TRBD2. Germline trimming cut 0 bases from V and 5 bases from J; bases unmatched to any gene: 3. From germline, CDR1 is PRHDT and CDR2 FYEKMQ (reference sequence). The CDR3 loop spans 15 amino acids. The CDR3 bases are TGTGCCAGCAGCTTAGGACTAGCGGCAAACAATGAGCAGTTCTTC. This encodes CASSLGLAANNEQFF.

V is TRBV4-1 and J is TRBJ2-1; 9 bases match TRBD2. The CDR3 spans 17 residues. V was pared by 0 bases and J by 7 bases, with 10 bases of the junction left unmatched. Per germline, CDR1 MGHRA and CDR2 YSYEKL. The CDR3 nucleotides read TGCGCCAGCAGCCAAGATAAGGCTAGCGGGGCGCAAAATGAGCAGTTCTTC. This sequence encodes CASSQDKASGAQNEQFF.

The J gene is TRBJ2-1, the V gene TRBV25-1, with TRBD1 as a possible D gene (6 bases). The CDR3 spans 17 residues. V lost 3 bases to trimming and J lost 3 bases, with 18 bases between them. Germline-derived CDR1 and CDR2 are MGHDK and SYGVNS. CDR3 protein: CASSDVSDSRFYNEQFF. The DNA for the CDR3 is TGTGCCAGCAGTGATGTGTCGGACAGCAGATTCTACAATGAGCAGTTCTTC. The variable domain in full, with the rest retrieved from reference TRBV25-1 and TRBJ2-1, is EADIYQTPRYLVIGTGKKITLECSQTMGHDKMYWYQQDPGMELHLIHYSYGVNSTEKGDLSSESTVSRIRTEHFPLTLESARPSHTSQYLCASSDVSDSRFYNEQFFGPGTRLTVL.

This clonotype was recorded many times. The rearrangement links TRBV4-1 to TRBJ1-1; no clear D gene. The V gene lost 4 bases and the J gene lost 1 base, with 7 bases spanning the gap. Germline CDR1 reads MGHRA; CDR2 reads YSYEKL. The CDR3 loop spans 13 amino acids. CDR3 nucleotides: TGCGCCAGCAGCCGGGAGAAGAACACTGAAGCTTTCTTT. It encodes CASSREKNTEAFF.

V is TRBV20-1 and J is TRBJ1-2, with 7 positions matching TRBD1. The junction had 6 bases not matched to a gene; V was cut back by 5 bases and J by 0 bases. CDR3 length equals 14 residues. The germline CDR1 and CDR2 sequences are DFQATT and SNEGSKA (reference sequence). The CDR3 here is CSAPDREANYGYTF. In DNA, the CDR3 is TGCAGTGCTCCTGACAGGGAGGCTAACTATGGCTACACCTTC.